This TCR beta chain emerged from a study of technical replicates of blood from several donors (dated by TCRdb to about 2017). About this clone itself: Its antigen is still unknown. No base-level quality is on record; no much larger clone is a single base apart.

Library construction relied on the immunoSEQ multiplex PCR assay. Imported from immuneACCESS, the table was reduced by TCRdb to in-frame sequences with V and J called. These copies leave out some clones; in studies compared against another copy, an unresolved V gene accounts for under half, and the cause of the remainder is not known. This sample is represented by roughly 70,000 clones; under 98% of them were singletons. The top ten clones comprise around 0.3% of the sample. Deletion took 5 bases off V and 3 bases off J, with a span of 16 bases between the germline ends. Reading the germline V gene (reference sequence) gives CDR1 SEHNR and CDR2 FQNEAQ. Including the terminal cysteine and phenylalanine, the CDR3 comprises 15 residues. The retained sequence is limited to the CDR3, 45 bases, with the frame set at the first base.

Material: T cells isolated from PBMCs. This clonotype originated in a human donor in good health. The chain joins TRBV7-9 to TRBJ1-2; perhaps TRBD1 is the D gene, with 6 bases matching. The CDR3 has the sequence CASSPSGGEYYGYTF. The sequenced DNA: TGTGCCAGCAGCCCGTCGGGGGGCGAATACTATGGCTACACCTTC.